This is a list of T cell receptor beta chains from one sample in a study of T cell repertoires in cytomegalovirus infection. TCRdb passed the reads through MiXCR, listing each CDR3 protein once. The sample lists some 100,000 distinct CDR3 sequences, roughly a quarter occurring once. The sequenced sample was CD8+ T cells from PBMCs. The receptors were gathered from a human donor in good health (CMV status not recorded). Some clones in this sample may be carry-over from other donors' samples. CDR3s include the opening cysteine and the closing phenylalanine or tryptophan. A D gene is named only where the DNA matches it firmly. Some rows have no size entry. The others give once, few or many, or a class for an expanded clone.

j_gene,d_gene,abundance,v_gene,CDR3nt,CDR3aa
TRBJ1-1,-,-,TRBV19,TGTGCCAGTAGTGGGGCACAGTCGGGCACTGAAGCTTTCTTT,CASSGAQSGTEAFF
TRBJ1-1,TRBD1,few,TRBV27,TGTGCCAGCAGTACTACAGGGGTGAACACTGAAGCTTTCTTT,CASSTTGVNTEAFF
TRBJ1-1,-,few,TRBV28,TGTGCCAGCAGTTTTCCGCGCCGGGGCTCGGGTAACACTGAAGCTTTCTTT,CASSFPRRGSGNTEAFF
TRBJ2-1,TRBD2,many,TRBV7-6,TGTGCCAGCAGCGGGGAGGGTGGCGAGCAGTTCTTC,CASSGEGGEQFF
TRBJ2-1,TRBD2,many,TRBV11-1,TGTGCCAGCAGCAGCGGGGGGCTCCACAATGAGCAGTTCTTC,CASSSGGLHNEQFF
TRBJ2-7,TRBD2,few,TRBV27,TGTGCCAGCAGTTTACTAGCGGGGACTCCCTACGAGCAGTACTTC,CASSLLAGTPYEQYF
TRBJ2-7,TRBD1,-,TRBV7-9,TGTGCCAGCAGCTCTGGACAGGGGATCCCTGCCCACGAGCAGTACTTC,CASSSGQGIPAHEQYF
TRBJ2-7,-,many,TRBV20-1,TGCAGTGTAAGGACTAATGACTACGAGCAGTACTTC,CSVRTNDYEQYF
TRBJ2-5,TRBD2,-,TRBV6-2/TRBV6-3,TGTGCCAGCAGTTGGGGACTAGCGGGAGTAGAGACCCAGTACTTC,CASSWGLAGVETQYF
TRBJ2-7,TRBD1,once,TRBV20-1,TGCAGTGCTAGACCGACAGGGGGGGAGGCCTACGAGCAGTACTTC,CSARPTGGEAYEQYF
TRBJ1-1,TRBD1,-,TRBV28,TGTACCAGCAGGCCCGAGACAGGGACTTACGGAACTGAAGCTTTCTTT,CTSRPETGTYGTEAFF
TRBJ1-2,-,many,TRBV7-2,TGTGCCAGCAGCTCAAGTGGGGCCTCTGCTCCGAATGGCTACACCTTC,CASSSSGASAPNGYTF
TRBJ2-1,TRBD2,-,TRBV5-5,TGTGCCAGCAGCTTGCCGGGAGGGCCGCTCAATGAGCAGTTCTTC,CASSLPGGPLNEQFF
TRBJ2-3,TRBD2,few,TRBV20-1,TGCAGTGCTAGAGATCTAGCGGGAGGAGCGGATACGCAGTATTTT,CSARDLAGGADTQYF
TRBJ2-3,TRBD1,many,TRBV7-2,TGTGCCAGCAGCTGGGGAACAGGGGGCGTTGATGCAGATACGCAGTATTTT,CASSWGTGGVDADTQYF
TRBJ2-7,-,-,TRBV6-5,TGTGCCAGCAGTTACTCGAGAGGGGGAGGGTTTGACGAGCAGTACTTC,CASSYSRGGGFDEQYF
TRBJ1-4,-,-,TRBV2,TGTGCCAGCAATCGGGGCGCAACTAATGAAAAACTGTTTTTT,CASNRGATNEKLFF
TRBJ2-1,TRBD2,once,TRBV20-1,TGCAGTGCCCCAGCGGGAGGTCCTCACAATGAGCAGTTCTTC,CSAPAGGPHNEQFF
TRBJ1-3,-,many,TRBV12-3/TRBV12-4,TGTGCCAGCAACTGGGACTCTGGAAACACCATATATTTT,CASNWDSGNTIYF
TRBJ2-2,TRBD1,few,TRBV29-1,TGCAGCGTGAGACAGGGGAATACCGGGGAGCTGTTTTTT,CSVRQGNTGELFF
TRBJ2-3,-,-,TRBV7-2,TGTGCCAGCAGCTTTGAAAGCGGGGATACGCAGTATTTT,CASSFESGDTQYF
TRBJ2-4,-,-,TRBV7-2,TGTGCCAGCAGCTCAGCTCGAGACATTCAGTACTTC,CASSSARDIQYF
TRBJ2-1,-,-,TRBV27,TGTGCCAGCAGTTTGGGGGACAACTCCTACAATGAGCAGTTCTTC,CASSLGDNSYNEQFF
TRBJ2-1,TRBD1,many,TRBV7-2,TGTGCCAGCAGCTTAGCTAGCGGGACAGGGGGCTCCAATGAGCAGTTCTTC,CASSLASGTGGSNEQFF
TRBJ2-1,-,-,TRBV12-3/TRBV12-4,TGTGCCAGCAGTTCCGGAGCGGAGCAGTTCTTC,CASSSGAEQFF
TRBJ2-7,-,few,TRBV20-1,TGCAGTGCTAGAGCACTAGATCTCTACGAGCAGTACTTC,CSARALDLYEQYF
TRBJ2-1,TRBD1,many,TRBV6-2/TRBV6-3,TGTGCCAGCATCCCCGGGACAGGACCCTACAATGAGCAGTTCTTC,CASIPGTGPYNEQFF
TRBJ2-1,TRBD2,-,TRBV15,TGTGCCACCAGCAGAGCTAGCGGGATAAACTACAATGAGCAGTTCTTC,CATSRASGINYNEQFF
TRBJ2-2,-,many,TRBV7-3,TGTGCCAGCAGCCTCCCGGGGACAACCGGGGAGCTGTTTTTT,CASSLPGTTGELFF
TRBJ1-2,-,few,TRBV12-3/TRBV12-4,TGTGCCAGCAGTTTGCCACTCCGCTATGGCTACACCTTC,CASSLPLRYGYTF
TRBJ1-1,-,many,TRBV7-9,TGTGCCAGCAGGCCCTGGACGGCGAACACTGAAGCTTTCTTT,CASRPWTANTEAFF
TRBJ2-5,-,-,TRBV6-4,TGTGCCAGCAGTGACTCAGGAGAACAAGAGACCCAGTACTTC,CASSDSGEQETQYF
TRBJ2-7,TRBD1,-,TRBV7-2,TGTGCCAGCAGCCTTGGGACAGGCCACTACGAGCAGTACTTC,CASSLGTGHYEQYF
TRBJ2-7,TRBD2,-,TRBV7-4,TGTGCCACCCAACTAGCGGCCGATCCTAAGCAGTACTTC,CATQLAADPKQYF
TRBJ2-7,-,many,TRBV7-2,TGTGCCAGCAGCCCGCTAGCTGGGAGCTCCTACGAGCAGTACTTC,CASSPLAGSSYEQYF
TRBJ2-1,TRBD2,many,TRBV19,TGTGCCAGTACTAGCGGACCGAATGAGCAGTTCTTC,CASTSGPNEQFF
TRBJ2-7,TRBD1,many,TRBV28,TGTGCCAGCAGTTTGTCGGACAGGGGGCGAGACGAGCAGTACTTC,CASSLSDRGRDEQYF
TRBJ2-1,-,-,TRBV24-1,TGTGCCACCAGTGGGGCGGGAAAACAAAGCAATGAGCAGTTCTTC,CATSGAGKQSNEQFF
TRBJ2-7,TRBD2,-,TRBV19,TGTGCCAGTAGTATAGAACTAGCGTACTACGAGCAGTACTTC,CASSIELAYYEQYF
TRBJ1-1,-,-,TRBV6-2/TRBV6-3,TGTGCCAGCAGACGGGACCCACCGAACACTGAAGCTTTCTTT,CASRRDPPNTEAFF
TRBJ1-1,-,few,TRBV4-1,TGCGCCAGCAGCCTCCTGGGCGGTGAAGCTTTCTTT,CASSLLGGEAFF
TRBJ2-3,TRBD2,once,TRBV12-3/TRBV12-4,TGTGCCAGCAGTAGTGGACTAGCGCCAACAGATACGCAGTATTTT,CASSSGLAPTDTQYF
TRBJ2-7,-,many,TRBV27,TGTGCCAGCAGTTTAGGAGGAGGGGCGTACGAGCAGTACTTC,CASSLGGGAYEQYF
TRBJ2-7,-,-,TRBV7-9,TGTGCCAGCAGCTTATTGGAATCGGCCTACGAGCAGTACTTC,CASSLLESAYEQYF
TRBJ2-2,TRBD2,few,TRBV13,TGTGCCAGCAGCTTCGAGCGGGGAGAACCCACCGGGGAGCTGTTTTTT,CASSFERGEPTGELFF
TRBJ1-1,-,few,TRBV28,TGTGCCAGCAGTTTAGGGCAGAAGAACACTGAAGCTTTCTTT,CASSLGQKNTEAFF
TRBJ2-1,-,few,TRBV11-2,TGTGCCAGCAGCCCCCCGGGACTTGTCAATGAGCAGTTCTTC,CASSPPGLVNEQFF
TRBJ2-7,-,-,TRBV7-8,TGTGCCAGCAGCTTAGCCAGATTCTACGAGCAGTACTTC,CASSLARFYEQYF
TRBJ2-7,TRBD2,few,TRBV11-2,TGTGCCAGCAGCTTAGGGCCCAGCGGGGGGGCCTCCTACGAGCAGTACTTC,CASSLGPSGGASYEQYF